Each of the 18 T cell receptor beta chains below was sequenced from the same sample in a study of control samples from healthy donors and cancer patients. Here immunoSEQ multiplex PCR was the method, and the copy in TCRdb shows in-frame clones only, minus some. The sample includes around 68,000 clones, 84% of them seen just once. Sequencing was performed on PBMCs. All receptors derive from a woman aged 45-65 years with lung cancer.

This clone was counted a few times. The CDR3, as DNA: TGTGCCAGCAGCTTAGTCGGGGGAGAGCAGTACTTC. Its translation: CASSLVGGEQYF. The chain combines TRBV5-4 with TRBJ2-7; TRBD2 might be the D (6 bases). The CDR3 has 12 residues. Trimming took off 2 bases at V and 7 bases at J, with 10 bases between the two ends. Germline V CDR1 and CDR2: SGHNT, YYREEE (reference sequence).

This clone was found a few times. CDR3 sequence: CASSVDGRTEAFF. DNA of the CDR3: TGTGCCAGCAGCGTAGATGGGCGGACTGAAGCTTTCTTT. This chain joins TRBV9 and TRBJ1-1; D not resolved. Germline-derived CDR1 and CDR2 are SGDLS and YYNGEE. CDR3 length equals 13 residues. Trimming stripped 0 bases from V and 5 bases from J, with 8 bases between.

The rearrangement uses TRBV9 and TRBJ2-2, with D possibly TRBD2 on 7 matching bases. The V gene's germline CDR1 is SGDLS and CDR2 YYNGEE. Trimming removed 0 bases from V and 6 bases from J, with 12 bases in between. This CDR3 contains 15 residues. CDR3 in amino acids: CASSVAGGIAGELFF. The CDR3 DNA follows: TGTGCCAGCAGCGTAGCGGGGGGCATCGCCGGGGAGCTGTTTTTT.

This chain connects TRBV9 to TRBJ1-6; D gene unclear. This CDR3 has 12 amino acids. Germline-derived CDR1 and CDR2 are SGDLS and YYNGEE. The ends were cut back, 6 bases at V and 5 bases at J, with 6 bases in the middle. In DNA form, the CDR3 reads TGTGCCAGCACGGGAAATAATTCACCCCTCCACTTT. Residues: CASTGNNSPLHF.

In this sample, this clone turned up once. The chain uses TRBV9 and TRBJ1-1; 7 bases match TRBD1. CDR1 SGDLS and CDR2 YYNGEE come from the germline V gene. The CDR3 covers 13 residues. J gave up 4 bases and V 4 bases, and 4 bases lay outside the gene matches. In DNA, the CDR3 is TGTGCCAGCAGCAAAACAGGGGTCACTGAAGCTTTCTTT. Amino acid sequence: CASSKTGVTEAFF.

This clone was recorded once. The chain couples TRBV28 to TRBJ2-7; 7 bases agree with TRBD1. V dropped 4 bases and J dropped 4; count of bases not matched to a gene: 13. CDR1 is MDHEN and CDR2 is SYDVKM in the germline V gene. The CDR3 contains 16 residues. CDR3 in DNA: TGTGCCAGCAGTTCGCCCCGGACAGGAGGCACATACGAGCAGTACTTC. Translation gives CASSSPRTGGTYEQYF.

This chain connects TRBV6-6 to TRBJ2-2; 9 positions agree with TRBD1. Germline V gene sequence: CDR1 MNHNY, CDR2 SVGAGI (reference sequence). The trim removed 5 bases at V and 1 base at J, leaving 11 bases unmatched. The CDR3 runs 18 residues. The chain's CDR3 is CASSRGPGQGLNTGELFF. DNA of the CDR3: TGTGCCAGCAGTCGAGGTCCGGGACAGGGTTTGAACACCGGGGAGCTGTTTTTT.

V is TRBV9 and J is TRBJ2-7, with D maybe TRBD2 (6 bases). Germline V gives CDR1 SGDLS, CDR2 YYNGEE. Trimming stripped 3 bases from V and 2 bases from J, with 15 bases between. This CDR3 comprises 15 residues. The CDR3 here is CASSARGGTAYEQYF. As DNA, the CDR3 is TGTGCCAGCAGCGCCCGAGGAGGGACGGCCTACGAGCAGTACTTC.

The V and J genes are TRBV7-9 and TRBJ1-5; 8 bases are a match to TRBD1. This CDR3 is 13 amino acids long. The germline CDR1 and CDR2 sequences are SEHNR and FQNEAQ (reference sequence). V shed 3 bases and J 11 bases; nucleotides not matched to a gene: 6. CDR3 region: CASSLTGDMAQHF. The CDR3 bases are TGTGCCAGCAGCTTGACAGGGGATATGGCCCAGCATTTT.

The CDR3, as DNA: TGCGCCAGCAGCCAAGAGGGGAGACAGAACACCGGGGAGCTGTTTTTT. This encodes CASSQEGRQNTGELFF. This chain links TRBV4-3 with TRBJ2-2; the D gene is possibly TRBD2 (5 bases). Deletions cut 0 bases from V and 1 base from J, with 9 bases between. Germline V gene sequence: CDR1 LGHNA, CDR2 YSLEER. The CDR3 runs to 16 residues.

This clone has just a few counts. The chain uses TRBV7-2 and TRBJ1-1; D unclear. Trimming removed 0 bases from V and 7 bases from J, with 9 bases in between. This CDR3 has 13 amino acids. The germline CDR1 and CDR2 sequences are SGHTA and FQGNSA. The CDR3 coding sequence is TGTGCCAGCAGCTTAGCAGAGGGCCTTGAAGCTTTCTTT. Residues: CASSLAEGLEAFF.

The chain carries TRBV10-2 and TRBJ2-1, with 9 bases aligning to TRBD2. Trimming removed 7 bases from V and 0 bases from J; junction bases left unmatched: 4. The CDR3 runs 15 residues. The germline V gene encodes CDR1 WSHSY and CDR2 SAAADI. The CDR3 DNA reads TGCGCCAGCATCGGGCGGGGGGGCTCCTACAATGAGCAGTTCTTC. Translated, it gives CASIGRGGSYNEQFF.

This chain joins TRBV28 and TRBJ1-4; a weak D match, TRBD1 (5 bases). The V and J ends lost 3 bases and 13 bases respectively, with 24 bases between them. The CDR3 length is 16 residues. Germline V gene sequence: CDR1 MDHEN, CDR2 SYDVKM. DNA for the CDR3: TGTGCCAGCAGTTTTAGTAGGACTCTACCAAACGGGGGACTGTTTTTT. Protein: CASSFSRTLPNGGLFF.

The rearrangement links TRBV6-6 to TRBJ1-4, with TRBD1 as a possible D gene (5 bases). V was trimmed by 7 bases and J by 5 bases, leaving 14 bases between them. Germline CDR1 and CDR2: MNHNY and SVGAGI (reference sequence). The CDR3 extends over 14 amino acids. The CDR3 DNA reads TGTGCCAGCACCCGCGGGACTCCAAATGAAAAACTGTTTTTT. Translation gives CASTRGTPNEKLFF.

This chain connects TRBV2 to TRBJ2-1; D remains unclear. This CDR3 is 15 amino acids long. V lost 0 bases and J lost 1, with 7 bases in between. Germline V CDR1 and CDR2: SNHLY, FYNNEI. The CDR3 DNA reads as TGTGCCAGCAGTGAAGCATTAGTTTCCTACAATGAGCAGTTCTTC. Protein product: CASSEALVSYNEQFF. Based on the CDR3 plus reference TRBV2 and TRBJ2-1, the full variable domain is EPEVTQTPSHQVTQMGQEVILRCVPISNHLYFYWYRQILGQKVEFLVSFYNNEISEKSEIFDDQFSVERPDGSNFTLKIRSTKLEDSAMYFCASSEALVSYNEQFFGPGTRLTVL.

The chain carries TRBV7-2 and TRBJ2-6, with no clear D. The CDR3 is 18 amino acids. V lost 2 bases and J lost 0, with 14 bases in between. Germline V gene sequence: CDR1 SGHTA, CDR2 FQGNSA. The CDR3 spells CASSLNGTVISGANVLTF. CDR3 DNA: TGTGCCAGCAGCTTAAATGGCACCGTAATCTCTGGGGCCAACGTCCTGACTTTC.

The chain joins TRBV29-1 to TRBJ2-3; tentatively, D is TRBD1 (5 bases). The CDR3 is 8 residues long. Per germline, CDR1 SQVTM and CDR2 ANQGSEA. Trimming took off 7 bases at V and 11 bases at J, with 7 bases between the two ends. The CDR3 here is CSAQGQYF. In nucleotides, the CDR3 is TGCAGCGCCCAGGGGCAGTATTTT.

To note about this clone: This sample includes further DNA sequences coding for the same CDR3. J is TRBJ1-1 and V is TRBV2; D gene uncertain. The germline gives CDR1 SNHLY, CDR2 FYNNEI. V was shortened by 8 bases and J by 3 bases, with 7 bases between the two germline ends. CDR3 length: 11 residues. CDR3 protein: CASRRDTEAFF. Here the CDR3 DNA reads TGTGCCAGCCGCCGGGACACTGAAGCTTTCTTT. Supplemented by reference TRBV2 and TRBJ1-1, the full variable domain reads EPEVTQTPSHQVTQMGQEVILRCVPISNHLYFYWYRQILGQKVEFLVSFYNNEISEKSEIFDDQFSVERPDGSNFTLKIRSTKLEDSAMYFCASRRDTEAFFGQGTRLTVV.